This T cell receptor (beta chain) was obtained from a study of blood T cell repertoires in COVID-19. Original processing methods: Scientists estimated how many nucleated cells there were by amplifying reference gene primers. The repertoire was sequenced with immunoSEQ multiplex PCR; TCRdb's copy has only in-frame clones and lacks some. V and J calls plus clone size are reproduced from that table; the DNA served to infer D and trimming. The table lists more than 12,000 clones, roughly nine tenths of them singletons. This clone was detected a few times. Germline loops: CDR1 MNHEY, CDR2 SMNVEV (reference sequence). Trimming removed 4 bases at V and 7 bases at J, with 19 bases between. This CDR3 region has 15 residues.

The receptor comes from a human donor in a cohort sampled during active COVID-19. The rearrangement links TRBV27 to TRBJ1-1, with D perhaps matching TRBD1 (6 bases). The sample was peripheral blood. The CDR3 DNA is TGTGCCAGCAGTTCACTAACTGACAGGACATATGAAGCTTTCTTT. Amino acid sequence: CASSSLTDRTYEAFF.